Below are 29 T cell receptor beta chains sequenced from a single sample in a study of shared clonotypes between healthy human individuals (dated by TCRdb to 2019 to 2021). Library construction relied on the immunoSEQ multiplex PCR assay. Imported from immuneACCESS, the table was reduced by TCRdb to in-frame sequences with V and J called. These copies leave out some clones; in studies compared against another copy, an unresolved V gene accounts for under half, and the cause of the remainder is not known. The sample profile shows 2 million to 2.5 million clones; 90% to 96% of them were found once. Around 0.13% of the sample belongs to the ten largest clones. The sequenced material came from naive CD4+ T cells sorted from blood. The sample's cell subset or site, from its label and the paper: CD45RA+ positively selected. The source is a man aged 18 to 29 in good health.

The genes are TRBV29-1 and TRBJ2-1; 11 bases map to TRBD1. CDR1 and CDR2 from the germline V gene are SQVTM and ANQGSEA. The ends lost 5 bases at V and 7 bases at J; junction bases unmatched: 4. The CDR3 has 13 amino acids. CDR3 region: CSVIRDRGNEQFF. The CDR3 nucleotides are TGCAGCGTTATCCGGGACAGGGGGAATGAGCAGTTCTTC.

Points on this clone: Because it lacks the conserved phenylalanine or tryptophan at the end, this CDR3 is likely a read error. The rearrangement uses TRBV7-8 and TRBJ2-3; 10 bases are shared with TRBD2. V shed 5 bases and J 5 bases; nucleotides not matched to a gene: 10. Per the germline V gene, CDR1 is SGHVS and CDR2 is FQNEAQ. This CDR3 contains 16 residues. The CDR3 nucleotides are TGTGCCAGCAGCCAGCCCCTAGCGGGAGTCATAGATACGCAGTATCTT. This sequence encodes CASSQPLAGVIDTQYL.

Here the CDR3 DNA reads TGTGCCAGCAGCGTAGATGGACAGACCAATCAGCCCCAGCATTTT. Translated, it gives CASSVDGQTNQPQHF. The gene calls are TRBV9 and TRBJ1-5; tentatively, D is TRBD1 (6 bases). The CDR3 is 15 residues long. The germline V gene encodes CDR1 SGDLS and CDR2 YYNGEE. The V end lost 0 bases, the J end lost 3 bases, and 10 bases lay between the germline ends.

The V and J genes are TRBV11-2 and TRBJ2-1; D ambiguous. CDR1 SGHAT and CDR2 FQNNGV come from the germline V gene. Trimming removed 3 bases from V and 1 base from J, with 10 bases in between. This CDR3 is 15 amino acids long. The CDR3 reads CASSLSLPSYNEQFF. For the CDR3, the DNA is TGTGCCAGCAGCTTGAGCCTACCGTCCTACAATGAGCAGTTCTTC.

Here the CDR3 reads CASVPGPVSNNEQFF. Here the CDR3 DNA reads TGTGCCAGCGTCCCGGGACCGGTCTCGAACAATGAGCAGTTCTTC. The rearrangement links TRBV2 to TRBJ2-1, with D perhaps matching TRBD1 or TRBD2 (5 bases each). Trimming removed 8 bases at V and 5 bases at J, with 19 bases between. The CDR3 runs to 15 residues. Looked up from germline, CDR1 is SNHLY and CDR2 is FYNNEI. The whole variable domain, remainder taken from reference TRBV2 and TRBJ2-1, is EPEVTQTPSHQVTQMGQEVILRCVPISNHLYFYWYRQILGQKVEFLVSFYNNEISEKSEIFDDQFSVERPDGSNFTLKIRSTKLEDSAMYFCASVPGPVSNNEQFFGPGTRLTVL.

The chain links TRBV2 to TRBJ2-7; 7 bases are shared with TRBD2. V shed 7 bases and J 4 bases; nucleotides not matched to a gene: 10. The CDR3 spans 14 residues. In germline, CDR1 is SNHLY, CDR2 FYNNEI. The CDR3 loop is CASNGAGFSYEQYF. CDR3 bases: TGTGCCAGCAATGGAGCGGGGTTCTCATACGAGCAGTACTTC.

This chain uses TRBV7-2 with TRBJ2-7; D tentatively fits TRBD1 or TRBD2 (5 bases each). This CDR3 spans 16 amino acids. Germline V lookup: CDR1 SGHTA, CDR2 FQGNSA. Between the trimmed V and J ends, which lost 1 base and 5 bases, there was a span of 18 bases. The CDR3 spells CASSLVRQGVRNEQYF. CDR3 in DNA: TGTGCCAGCAGCTTAGTTAGGCAGGGAGTGCGGAACGAGCAGTACTTC.

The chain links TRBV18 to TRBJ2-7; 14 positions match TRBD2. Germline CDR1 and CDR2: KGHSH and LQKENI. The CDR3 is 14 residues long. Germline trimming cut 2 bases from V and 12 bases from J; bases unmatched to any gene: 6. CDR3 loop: CASSPEGLAGVLYF. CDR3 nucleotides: TGTGCCAGCTCACCAGAGGGACTAGCGGGAGTTCTGTACTTC.

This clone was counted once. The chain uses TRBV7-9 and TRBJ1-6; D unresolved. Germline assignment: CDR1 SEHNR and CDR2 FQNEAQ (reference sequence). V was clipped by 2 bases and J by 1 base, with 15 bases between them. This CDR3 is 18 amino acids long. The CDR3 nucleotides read TGTGCCAGCAGCTTACGCAGAAGGCAGGAATCCTATAATTCACCCCTCCACTTT. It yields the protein CASSLRRRQESYNSPLHF.

CDR3 in amino acids: CASSLGVSPETQYF. The CDR3 nucleotides are TGTGCCAGCAGCTTAGGGGTTAGCCCAGAGACCCAGTACTTC. The chain carries TRBV7-8 and TRBJ2-5; D is unclear. This CDR3 is built from 14 residues. Germline CDR1 SGHVS, CDR2 FQNEAQ. V shed 1 base and J shed 4 bases, with 10 bases lying between them. The variable domain in full, with the rest retrieved from reference TRBV7-8 and TRBJ2-5, is GAGVSQSPRYKVAKRGQDVALRCDPISGHVSLFWYQQALGQGPEFLTYFQNEAQLDKSGLPSDRFFAERPEGSVSTLKIQRTQQEDSAVYLCASSLGVSPETQYFGPGTRLLVL.

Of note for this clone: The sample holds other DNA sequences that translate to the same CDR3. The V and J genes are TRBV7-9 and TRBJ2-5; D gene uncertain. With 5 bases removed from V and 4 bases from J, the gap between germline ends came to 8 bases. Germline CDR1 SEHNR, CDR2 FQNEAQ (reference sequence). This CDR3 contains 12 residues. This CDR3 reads CASSRGPETQYF. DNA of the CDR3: TGTGCCAGCAGCCGCGGTCCAGAGACCCAGTACTTC.

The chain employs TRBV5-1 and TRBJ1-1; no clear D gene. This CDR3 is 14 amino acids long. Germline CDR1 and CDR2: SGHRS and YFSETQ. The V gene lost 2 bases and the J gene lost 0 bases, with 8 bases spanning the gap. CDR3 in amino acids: CASSFNDMNTEAFF. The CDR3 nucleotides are TGCGCCAGCAGCTTCAACGACATGAACACTGAAGCTTTCTTT. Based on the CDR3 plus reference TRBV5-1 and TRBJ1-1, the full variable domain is KAGVTQTPRYLIKTRGQQVTLSCSPISGHRSVSWYQQTPGQGLQFLFEYFSETQRNKGNFPGRFSGRQFSNSRSEMNVSTLELGDSALYLCASSFNDMNTEAFFGQGTRLTVV.

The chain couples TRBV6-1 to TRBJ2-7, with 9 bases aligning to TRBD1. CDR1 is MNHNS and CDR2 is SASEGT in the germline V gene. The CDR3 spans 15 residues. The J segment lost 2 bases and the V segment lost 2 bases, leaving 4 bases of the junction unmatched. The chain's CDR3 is CASSERDRDPYEQYF. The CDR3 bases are TGTGCCAGCAGTGAAAGGGACAGGGACCCCTACGAGCAGTACTTC.

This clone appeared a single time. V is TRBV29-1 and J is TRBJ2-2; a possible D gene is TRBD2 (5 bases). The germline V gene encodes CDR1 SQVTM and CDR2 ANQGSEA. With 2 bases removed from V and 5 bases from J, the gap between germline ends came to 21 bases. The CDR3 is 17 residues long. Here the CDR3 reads CSVERLEGYHGTGELFF. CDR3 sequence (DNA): TGCAGCGTTGAACGGCTAGAGGGTTATCACGGTACCGGGGAGCTGTTTTTT.

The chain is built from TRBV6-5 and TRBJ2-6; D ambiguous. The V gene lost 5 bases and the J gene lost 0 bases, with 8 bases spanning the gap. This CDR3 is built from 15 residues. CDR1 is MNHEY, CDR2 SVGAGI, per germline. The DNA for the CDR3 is TGTGCCAGCAGTCGAGACAACTCTGGGGCCAACGTCCTGACTTTC. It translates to CASSRDNSGANVLTF.

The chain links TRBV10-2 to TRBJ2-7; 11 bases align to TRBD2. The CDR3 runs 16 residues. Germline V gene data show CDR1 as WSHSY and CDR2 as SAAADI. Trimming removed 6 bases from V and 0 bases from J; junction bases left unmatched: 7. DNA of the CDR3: TGCGCCAGCAGGACAACTAGCGGGAGCGTCTCCTACGAGCAGTACTTC. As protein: CASRTTSGSVSYEQYF.

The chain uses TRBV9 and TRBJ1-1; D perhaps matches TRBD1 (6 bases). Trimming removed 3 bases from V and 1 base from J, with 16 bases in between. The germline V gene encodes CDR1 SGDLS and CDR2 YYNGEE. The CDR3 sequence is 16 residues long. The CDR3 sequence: CASSAKQGSANTEAFF. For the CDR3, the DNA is TGTGCCAGCAGCGCGAAACAGGGAAGTGCGAACACTGAAGCTTTCTTT.

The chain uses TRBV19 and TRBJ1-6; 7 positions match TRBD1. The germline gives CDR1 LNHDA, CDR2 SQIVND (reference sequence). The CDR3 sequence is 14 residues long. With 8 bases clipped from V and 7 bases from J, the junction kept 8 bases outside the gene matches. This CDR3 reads CASERTQGNSPLHF. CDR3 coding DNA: TGTGCCAGTGAACGGACACAGGGGAATTCACCCCTCCACTTT.

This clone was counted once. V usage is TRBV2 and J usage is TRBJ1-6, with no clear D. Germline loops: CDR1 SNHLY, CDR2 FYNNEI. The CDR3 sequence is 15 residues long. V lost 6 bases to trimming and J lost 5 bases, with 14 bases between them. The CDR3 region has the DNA TGTGCCAGCAGAATGGTGGGCTTTAATAATTCACCCCTCCACTTT. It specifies CASRMVGFNNSPLHF.

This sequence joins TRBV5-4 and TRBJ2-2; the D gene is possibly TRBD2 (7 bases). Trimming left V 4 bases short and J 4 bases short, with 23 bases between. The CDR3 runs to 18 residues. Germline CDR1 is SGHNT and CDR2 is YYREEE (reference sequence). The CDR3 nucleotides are TGTGCCAGCAGCCCTGGGGGGCCGGGAGGCCTTTTCACCGGGGAGCTGTTTTTT. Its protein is CASSPGGPGGLFTGELFF.

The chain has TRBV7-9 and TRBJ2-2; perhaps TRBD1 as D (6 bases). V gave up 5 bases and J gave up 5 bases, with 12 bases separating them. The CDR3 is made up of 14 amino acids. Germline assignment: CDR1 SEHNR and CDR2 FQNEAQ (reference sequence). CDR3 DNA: TGTGCCAGCAGCCTTGTCCAGGGGACCGGGGAGCTGTTTTTT. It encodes CASSLVQGTGELFF.

The DNA of the CDR3 is TGTGCCAGCTCACCAGTGGTTTTGGCCTCCTCCACAGATACGCAGTATTTT. Amino acids: CASSPVVLASSTDTQYF. This chain joins TRBV18 and TRBJ2-3; D unresolved. The V end was cut by 2 bases, the J end by 2 bases, with 17 bases between. The CDR3 runs 17 residues. Germline V gene data show CDR1 as KGHSH and CDR2 as LQKENI.

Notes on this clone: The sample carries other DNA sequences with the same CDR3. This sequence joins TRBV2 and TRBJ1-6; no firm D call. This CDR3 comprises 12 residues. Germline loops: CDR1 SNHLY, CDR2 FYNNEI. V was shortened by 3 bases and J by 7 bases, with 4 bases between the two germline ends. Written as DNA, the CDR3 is TGTGCCAGCAGTGACGACAATTCACCCCTCCACTTT. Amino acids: CASSDDNSPLHF. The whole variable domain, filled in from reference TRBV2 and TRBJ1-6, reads EPEVTQTPSHQVTQMGQEVILRCVPISNHLYFYWYRQILGQKVEFLVSFYNNEISEKSEIFDDQFSVERPDGSNFTLKIRSTKLEDSAMYFCASSDDNSPLHFGNGTRLTVT.

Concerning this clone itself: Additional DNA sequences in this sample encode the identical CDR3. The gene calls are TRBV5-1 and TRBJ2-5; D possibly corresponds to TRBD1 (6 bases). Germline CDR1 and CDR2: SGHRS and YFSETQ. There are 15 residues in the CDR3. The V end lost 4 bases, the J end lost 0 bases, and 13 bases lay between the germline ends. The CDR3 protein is CASSEDSWYQETQYF. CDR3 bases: TGCGCCAGCAGCGAGGACAGTTGGTACCAAGAGACCCAGTACTTC.

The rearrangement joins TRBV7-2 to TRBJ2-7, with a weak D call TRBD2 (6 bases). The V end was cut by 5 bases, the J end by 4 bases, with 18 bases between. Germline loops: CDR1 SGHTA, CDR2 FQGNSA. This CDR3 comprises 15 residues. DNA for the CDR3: TGTGCCAGCAGCCCAGTCGGGAACGGGAGATACGAGCAGTACTTC. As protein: CASSPVGNGRYEQYF.

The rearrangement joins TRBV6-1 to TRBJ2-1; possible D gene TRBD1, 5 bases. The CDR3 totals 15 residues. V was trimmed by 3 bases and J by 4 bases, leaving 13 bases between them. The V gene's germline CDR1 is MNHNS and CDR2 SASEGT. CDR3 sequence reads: CASSDTGFGYNEQFF. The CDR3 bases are TGTGCCAGCAGTGACACAGGTTTTGGGTACAATGAGCAGTTCTTC.

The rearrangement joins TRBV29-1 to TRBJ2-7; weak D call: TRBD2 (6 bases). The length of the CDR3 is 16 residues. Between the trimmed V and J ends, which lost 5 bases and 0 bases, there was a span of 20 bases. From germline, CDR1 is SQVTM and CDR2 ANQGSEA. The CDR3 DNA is TGCAGCGTTCTCGGGGGTGACAGTACCACCTCCTACGAGCAGTACTTC. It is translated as CSVLGGDSTTSYEQYF.

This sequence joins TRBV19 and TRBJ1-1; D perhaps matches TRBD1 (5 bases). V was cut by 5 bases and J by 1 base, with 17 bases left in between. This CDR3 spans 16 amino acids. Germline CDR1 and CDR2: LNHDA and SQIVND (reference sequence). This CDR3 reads CASSRPGLRSNTEAFF. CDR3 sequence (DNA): TGTGCCAGTAGTCGGCCGGGACTACGTTCGAACACTGAAGCTTTCTTT.

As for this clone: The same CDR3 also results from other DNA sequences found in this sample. DNA of the CDR3: TGTGCCAGCTCGAACAGAAACACTGAAGCTTTCTTT. Translating gives CASSNRNTEAFF. The chain combines TRBV6-5 with TRBJ1-1; no definite D call. The CDR3 totals 12 residues. In germline, CDR1 is MNHEY, CDR2 SVGAGI. Trimming removed 8 bases from V and 2 bases from J, with 9 bases in between.